Below, 22 T cell receptor beta chains from the same sample are listed, as sequenced in a study of blood T cell repertoires in COVID-19. The method was immunoSEQ multiplex PCR; TCRdb's version includes in-frame clones alone and lacks a portion of them. The repertoire holds approximately 250,000 clones, with over 90% as singletons. Specimen: peripheral blood. The origin of the receptors is a man aged 25-40 years with COVID-19, enrolled during active disease.

The genes are TRBV5-1 and TRBJ2-5; D might be TRBD2 (6 bases). The germline V gene encodes CDR1 SGHRS and CDR2 YFSETQ. V lost 5 bases and J lost 1, with 12 bases in between. The CDR3 spans 14 residues. CDR3 bases: TGCGCCAGCAGTTCACGACTAGGCCAAGAGACCCAGTACTTC. As protein: CASSSRLGQETQYF.

The genes are TRBV6-5 and TRBJ1-4; D remains unclear. Between the trimmed V and J ends, which lost 8 bases and 7 bases, there was a span of 11 bases. The CDR3 has 12 amino acids. From germline, CDR1 is MNHEY and CDR2 SVGAGI. The CDR3 region is CASGDPPEKLFF. The CDR3 DNA sequence: TGTGCCAGCGGAGACCCTCCTGAAAAACTGTTTTTT.

This chain connects TRBV5-4 to TRBJ1-1, with D perhaps matching TRBD1 (5 bases). Germline V CDR1 and CDR2: SGHNT, YYREEE (reference sequence). V was pared by 3 bases and J by 1 base, with 10 bases between. The CDR3 consists of 14 residues. DNA of the CDR3: TGTGCCAGCAGCTCCCACGACAGGAACACTGAAGCTTTCTTT. Protein product: CASSSHDRNTEAFF.

The count of this clone is one. The chain carries TRBV11-2 and TRBJ2-7; possible D gene TRBD2, 6 bases. Per the germline V gene, CDR1 is SGHAT and CDR2 is FQNNGV. The V and J ends lost 3 bases and 2 bases respectively, with 11 bases between them. The CDR3 contains 14 residues. The CDR3: CASSFRGLTYEQYF. The CDR3 DNA follows: TGTGCCAGCAGCTTTCGAGGACTAACCTACGAGCAGTACTTC.

The chain combines TRBV7-9 with TRBJ1-2, with 11 bases fitting TRBD1. Per the germline V gene, CDR1 is SEHNR and CDR2 is FQNEAQ (reference sequence). The CDR3 covers 15 residues. V was pared by 1 base and J by 7 bases, with 5 bases of the junction left unmatched. CDR3 loop: CASSLEDRGLGGYTF. The CDR3 DNA sequence: TGTGCCAGCAGCTTAGAGGACAGGGGGCTTGGTGGCTACACCTTC.

The chain recombines TRBV19 with TRBJ2-5; a weak D match, TRBD2 (6 bases). Germline CDR1 is LNHDA and CDR2 is SQIVND (reference sequence). V was shortened by 4 bases and J by 0 bases, with 9 bases between the two germline ends. The CDR3 is made up of 14 amino acids. For the CDR3, the DNA is TGTGCCAGTAGTACCGGGACTTACCAAGAGACCCAGTACTTC. It codes for CASSTGTYQETQYF.

CDR3 protein: CASTPGDYEQYF. The CDR3 DNA reads TGTGCCAGCACCCCAGGGGACTACGAGCAGTACTTC. The chain employs TRBV7-4 and TRBJ2-7; tentatively, D is TRBD1 (6 bases). The V and J ends lost 7 bases and 3 bases respectively, with 10 bases between them. The CDR3 has 12 residues. Germline values: CDR1 SGHVT, CDR2 SQSDAQ.

This clone was detected only a few times. The rearrangement uses TRBV27 and TRBJ2-5; D perhaps matches TRBD1 (5 bases). V lost 6 bases, J lost 4 bases, and 18 bases lay in between. CDR1 is MNHEY and CDR2 is SMNVEV in the germline V gene (reference sequence). The CDR3 is 15 residues long. CDR3 nucleotide sequence: TGTGCCAGCAGACCGTCAGGGTTCGGTTTAGAGACCCAGTACTTC. Amino acid sequence: CASRPSGFGLETQYF.

The J gene is TRBJ1-1, the V gene TRBV5-6; TRBD1 matches at 7 bases. The trim removed 0 bases at V and 4 bases at J, leaving 6 bases unmatched. The CDR3 is made up of 15 amino acids. Germline V gives CDR1 SGHDT, CDR2 YYEEEE. Here the CDR3 DNA reads TGTGCCAGCAGCTTGGACGTGACAGGGATCACTGAAGCTTTCTTT. Translation gives CASSLDVTGITEAFF.

The CDR3 here is CASSLRDRGGGAEAFF. DNA of the CDR3: TGTGCCAGCAGCTTGAGGGACAGGGGAGGAGGGGCTGAAGCTTTCTTT. The rearrangement uses TRBV5-4 and TRBJ1-1; 10 bases align to TRBD1. Trimming cost V 1 base and J 6 bases; bases outside gene matches: 9. This CDR3 has 16 residues. Per germline, CDR1 SGHNT and CDR2 YYREEE (reference sequence).

The chain couples TRBV5-1 to TRBJ2-1; tentatively, D is TRBD1 (6 bases). V gave up 0 bases and J gave up 7 bases, with 8 bases separating them. The germline gives CDR1 SGHRS, CDR2 YFSETQ. This CDR3 comprises 13 residues. As DNA, the CDR3 is TGCGCCAGCAGCTTGGCAGGGACAAATGAGCAGTTCTTC. Translation: CASSLAGTNEQFF.

The V call is TRBV6-5, the J call TRBJ2-5; weak D call: TRBD2 (7 bases). Germline loops: CDR1 MNHEY, CDR2 SVGAGI. The CDR3 runs 15 residues. The V gene lost 9 bases and the J gene lost 3 bases, with 20 bases spanning the gap. CDR3 sequence: CASWGGRVIEETQYF. The DNA for the CDR3 is TGTGCCAGTTGGGGGGGCAGGGTGATTGAAGAGACCCAGTACTTC.

The V gene is TRBV3-1 (or the pseudogene TRBV3-2), the J gene TRBJ1-2; 7 bases are a match to TRBD1. Germline-derived CDR1 and CDR2 are LGHDT and YNNKEL (reference sequence). The J segment lost 4 bases and the V segment lost 1 base, leaving 9 bases of the junction unmatched. The CDR3 consists of 16 residues. Written as DNA, the CDR3 is TGTGCCAGCAGCCAAGGGGGCCGAGGGGGCGGCTATGGCTACACCTTC. Translating gives CASSQGGRGGGYGYTF.

The genes are TRBV12-5 and TRBJ1-3; D is possibly TRBD1 (6 bases). The germline CDR1 and CDR2 sequences are LGHNT and FRNRAP. Trimming stripped 2 bases from V and 0 bases from J, with 11 bases between. The CDR3 has 16 amino acids. The CDR3 nucleotides are TGTGCTAGTGGTTTGTCAGGACAGAGCTCTGGAAACACCATATATTTT. Its translation is CASGLSGQSSGNTIYF. Full variable domain (outside the CDR3, taken from reference TRBV12-5 and TRBJ1-3): DARVTQTPRHKVTEMGQEVTMRCQPILGHNTVFWYRQTMMQGLELLAYFRNRAPLDDSGMPKDRFSAEMPDATLATLKIQPSEPRDSAVYFCASGLSGQSSGNTIYFGEGSWLTVV.

V is TRBV19 and J is TRBJ1-5; 12 nucleotides match TRBD1. Per the germline V gene, CDR1 is LNHDA and CDR2 is SQIVND (reference sequence). J gave up 3 bases and V 4 bases, and 10 bases lay outside the gene matches. This CDR3 has 18 amino acids. The DNA of the CDR3 is TGTGCCAGTAGTACCCCCCGGGACAGGGGGCTTTACAATCAGCCCCAGCATTTT. This gives the protein CASSTPRDRGLYNQPQHF.

The chain carries TRBV7-3 and TRBJ1-1; 7 bases map to TRBD1. Per germline, CDR1 SGHTA and CDR2 FQGTGA. With 1 base clipped from V and 4 bases from J, the junction kept 12 bases outside the gene matches. The length of the CDR3 is 17 residues. The CDR3 coding sequence is TGTGCCAGCAGCTTAAAGGCAGCCGGCCCAGGGGGCACTGAAGCTTTCTTT. It yields the protein CASSLKAAGPGGTEAFF.

The CDR3 region has the DNA TGTGCCAGCAGCCATCCACTAGCGGGGGAAGTAGATACGCAGTATTTT. This translates into CASSHPLAGEVDTQYF. The chain joins TRBV3-1 (or the pseudogene TRBV3-2) to TRBJ2-3; 11 nucleotides line up with TRBD2. Trimming took 3 bases from V and 5 from J; bases not matched to a gene: 7. The CDR3 extends over 16 amino acids. Germline V gene sequence: CDR1 LGHDT, CDR2 YNNKEL (reference sequence).

The chain is built from TRBV5-1 and TRBJ2-2; 8 nucleotides agree with TRBD1. Trimming at V came to 4 bases and at J to 6 bases, leaving 2 bases not matched to a gene. This CDR3 is built from 13 residues. Germline-derived CDR1 and CDR2 are SGHRS and YFSETQ. Written as DNA, the CDR3 is TGCGCCAGCAGCGTACAGGGGGCCGGGGAGCTGTTTTTT. This gives the protein CASSVQGAGELFF.

The chain joins TRBV6-1 to TRBJ1-1; TRBD1 matches 10 bases. The V gene end was trimmed by 4 bases and the J gene end by 0 bases; junction bases not matched to a gene: 5. CDR1 and CDR2 (germline): MNHNS, SASEGT. There are 16 residues in the CDR3. The CDR3 DNA reads TGTGCCAGCAGTGTCGACAGGGGGCACATGAACACTGAAGCTTTCTTT. This sequence encodes CASSVDRGHMNTEAFF.

The genes are TRBV9 and TRBJ1-6, with D possibly TRBD1 on 5 matching bases. V shed 0 bases and J shed 6 bases, with 10 bases lying between them. Germline assignment: CDR1 SGDLS and CDR2 YYNGEE. The CDR3 spans 15 residues. As DNA, the CDR3 is TGTGCCAGCAGCGTAGATGGAGGGGCTAATTCACCCCTCCACTTT. It codes for CASSVDGGANSPLHF.

This chain links TRBV4-1 with TRBJ1-5, with a tentative D call TRBD1 (5 bases). Germline CDR1 is MGHRA and CDR2 is YSYEKL. V lost 2 bases, J lost 5 bases, and 19 bases lay in between. This CDR3 spans 17 amino acids. CDR3 nucleotide sequence: TGCGCCAGCAGCCAACAGGGTAGGGGTGAAAGGGATCAGCCCCAGCATTTT. It encodes CASSQQGRGERDQPQHF.

J is TRBJ1-2 and V is TRBV19; D is perhaps TRBD1 (5 bases). Germline V gene sequence: CDR1 LNHDA, CDR2 SQIVND (reference sequence). V was trimmed by 7 bases and J by 2 bases, leaving 17 bases between them. This CDR3 spans 15 amino acids. The CDR3 nucleotides read TGTGCCAGTACCCCTTGGGGGGAGGGGAACTATGGCTACACCTTC. Its protein is CASTPWGEGNYGYTF.